Sequencing of this T cell receptor beta chain was carried out in a study of cytomegalovirus exposure and HLA in healthy donors. With 60 Vbeta and 13 Jbeta primers, the PCR was carried out. Data came from immunoSEQ multiplex PCR; TCRdb stores just in-frame clones and leaves some out. This sample has around 170,000 clones, with more than 75% found just once. Germline V CDR1 and CDR2: LNHNV, YYDKDF (reference sequence). The CDR3 runs 14 residues. V was trimmed by 5 bases and J by 5 bases, leaving 12 bases between them. This clone came up once. The TCR sequence derives from a woman aged 18-29 years in good health and CMV-seronegative. Sequencing was carried out using PBMCs. The J gene is TRBJ1-4, the V gene TRBV15, with a tentative D call TRBD1 (5 bases). This CDR3 reads CATSSLTENEKLFF. CDR3 nucleotides: TGTGCCACCAGCTCACTGACAGAAAATGAAAAACTGTTTTTT.